The 24 T cell receptor beta chains below were found in one sample sequenced in a study of T cell responses to AZD1222 COVID-19 vaccine. Sequenced by immunoSEQ multiplex PCR; TCRdb stores in-frame clones only, minus some. In the table there are about 200,000 clones, approximately 91% of which are singletons. The sequenced sample was peripheral blood, obtained 28 days after the second AZD1222 dose. These receptor sequences come from an adult who received the AZD1222 COVID-19 vaccine.

The chain combines TRBV6-6 with TRBJ2-5, with a tentative D call TRBD1 (6 bases). The CDR3 sequence is 14 residues long. V lost 4 bases, J lost 4 bases, and 13 bases lay in between. Germline values: CDR1 MNHNY, CDR2 SVGAGI (reference sequence). Here the CDR3 reads CASSSPRTVETQYF. In DNA form, the CDR3 reads TGTGCCAGCAGTTCTCCAAGGACAGTAGAGACCCAGTACTTC.

The chain employs TRBV19 and TRBJ1-6; possible D gene TRBD1, 6 bases. V was pared by 6 bases and J by 6 bases, with 18 bases between. The CDR3 has 16 amino acids. Germline V gene sequence: CDR1 LNHDA, CDR2 SQIVND (reference sequence). The CDR3, as DNA: TGTGCCAGTAGGATCAAGGACAGCGCCCCTAATTCACCCCTCCACTTT. It is translated as CASRIKDSAPNSPLHF.

J is TRBJ1-2 and V is TRBV4-2; 8 nucleotides align to TRBD1. The V gene end was trimmed by 4 bases and the J gene end by 7 bases; junction bases not matched to a gene: 8. Germline assignment: CDR1 LGHNA and CDR2 YNFKEQ. The CDR3 is 14 amino acids. The CDR3 DNA sequence: TGTGCCAGCAGCCTACTCGGACAGGGTGGTGGCTACACCTTC. It is translated as CASSLLGQGGGYTF.

The V and J genes are TRBV2 and TRBJ1-5; TRBD1 might be the D (5 bases). CDR3 length: 14 residues. V shed 6 bases and J shed 2 bases, with 11 bases lying between them. CDR1 and CDR2 (germline): SNHLY, FYNNEI. CDR3 residues: CASRQGLGNQPQHF. CDR3 sequence (DNA): TGTGCCAGCAGGCAGGGATTGGGCAATCAGCCCCAGCATTTT.

The chain couples TRBV30 to TRBJ2-1; unclear D gene. This CDR3 comprises 13 residues. The V end lost 4 bases, the J end lost 1 base, and 8 bases lay between the germline ends. Germline CDR1 GTSNPN, CDR2 SVGIG (reference sequence). The CDR3 spells CAWIRRSYNEQFF. The CDR3 bases are TGTGCCTGGATCCGAAGGTCCTACAATGAGCAGTTCTTC.

This clone showed up just once. The rearrangement joins TRBV6-2 or TRBV6-3 to TRBJ1-1; D not resolved. CDR3 length equals 13 residues. Germline loops: CDR1 MNHEY, CDR2 SVGEGT. The ends were cut back, 7 bases at V and 1 base at J, with 10 bases in the middle. In DNA form, the CDR3 reads TGTGCCAGCATTTATCGGGGGAACACTGAAGCTTTCTTT. Amino acids: CASIYRGNTEAFF.

The chain combines TRBV5-1 with TRBJ1-2; D gene uncertain. The CDR3 totals 18 residues. Germline V gene lookup returns CDR1 SGHRS and CDR2 YFSETQ. The germline V and J ends were trimmed by 1 base and 3 bases, with 22 bases remaining between them. DNA of the CDR3: TGCGCCAGCAGCTTGTCCCCGGCCGTTATTAGGGTTGACTATGGCTACACCTTC. As protein: CASSLSPAVIRVDYGYTF.

This chain uses TRBV28 with TRBJ1-4; D gene uncertain. Germline lookup yields CDR1 MDHEN and CDR2 SYDVKM. Deletions cut 2 bases from V and 4 bases from J, with 11 bases between. The CDR3 covers 15 residues. The CDR3 spells CASSLAPDVNEKLFF. The CDR3 DNA follows: TGTGCCAGCAGTTTAGCCCCGGATGTTAATGAAAAACTGTTTTTT.

The chain joins TRBV5-1 to TRBJ1-1; D remains ambiguous. Trimming shortened V by 2 bases and J by 0 bases, and 8 bases separated the two germline ends. This CDR3 is 14 amino acids long. From germline, CDR1 is SGHRS and CDR2 YFSETQ. CDR3 nucleotides: TGCGCCAGCAGCTTAGGGCCCATGAACACTGAAGCTTTCTTT. Amino acid sequence: CASSLGPMNTEAFF.

This chain connects TRBV29-1 to TRBJ2-1; TRBD2 matches 8 bases. Germline loops: CDR1 SQVTM, CDR2 ANQGSEA. The CDR3 covers 11 residues. The CDR3 coding sequence is TGCAGTGCCGGGACTAGCAATGAGCAGTTCTTC. Translated, it gives CSAGTSNEQFF.

This clone was seen a single time. The chain has TRBV11-1 and TRBJ2-7, with 8 bases that match TRBD2. CDR1 is SGHAT, CDR2 FQDESV, per germline (reference sequence). This CDR3 region has 14 residues. The V and J ends lost 5 bases and 0 bases, in that order; junction bases with no gene match: 3. This chain's CDR3 is CASSRGGDSYEQYF. The CDR3 DNA follows: TGTGCCAGCAGCCGGGGGGGTGACTCCTACGAGCAGTACTTC. The complete variable domain, with remaining parts taken from reference TRBV11-1 and TRBJ2-7, reads EAEVAQSPRYKITEKSQAVAFWCDPISGHATLYWYRQILGQGPELLVQFQDESVVDDSQLPKDRFSAERLKGVDSTLKIQPAELGDSAMYLCASSRGGDSYEQYFGPGTRLTVT.

J is TRBJ1-1 and V is TRBV19; 8 nucleotides align to TRBD1. V dropped 6 bases and J dropped 6; count of bases not matched to a gene: 15. The CDR3 extends over 16 amino acids. CDR1 is LNHDA, CDR2 SQIVND, per germline (reference sequence). The CDR3 region is CASSLPWGQGAAEAFF. The DNA for the CDR3 is TGTGCCAGTAGCCTACCGTGGGGGCAGGGGGCCGCTGAAGCTTTCTTT.

This clone was counted a few times. V and J are TRBV18 and TRBJ2-7; 8 bases align to TRBD1. Germline lookup yields CDR1 KGHSH and CDR2 LQKENI. Trimming removed 7 bases from V and 12 bases from J; junction bases left unmatched: 23. The length of the CDR3 is 16 residues. The CDR3 coding sequence is TGTGCCAGCTTCCGACTTGACCCAGGGGGCCAGTCAAGCCTGTACTTC. Its protein product is CASFRLDPGGQSSLYF. The full variable domain, completed using reference TRBV18 and TRBJ2-7, is NAGVMQNPRHLVRRRGQEARLRCSPMKGHSHVYWYRQLPEEGLKFMVYLQKENIIDESGMPKERFSAEFPKEGPSILRIQQVVRGDSAAYFCASFRLDPGGQSSLYFGPGTRLTVT.

This chain uses TRBV28 with TRBJ1-5, with D unresolved. Trimming stripped 6 bases from V and 2 bases from J, with 14 bases between. The length of the CDR3 is 15 residues. The germline V gene has CDR1 MDHEN and CDR2 SYDVKM. The chain's CDR3 is CASSVPHSGNQPQHF. CDR3 coding DNA: TGTGCCAGCAGCGTCCCCCATTCGGGCAATCAGCCCCAGCATTTT.

This chain joins TRBV5-1 and TRBJ1-1, with 9 bases aligning to TRBD1. The CDR3 totals 15 residues. Germline-derived CDR1 and CDR2 are SGHRS and YFSETQ. J gave up 3 bases and V 5 bases, and 8 bases lay outside the gene matches. The CDR3: CASSPTGQGYTEAFF. The CDR3 DNA reads as TGCGCCAGCAGTCCAACCGGACAGGGGTACACTGAAGCTTTCTTT.

This sequence joins TRBV5-1 and TRBJ2-1, with unresolved D. The germline V gene has CDR1 SGHRS and CDR2 YFSETQ. V was shortened by 1 base and J by 9 bases, with 11 bases between the two germline ends. The CDR3 sequence is 13 residues long. The CDR3 sequence: CASSLYIQGEQFF. The CDR3, as DNA: TGCGCCAGCAGCTTGTATATTCAAGGTGAGCAGTTCTTC.

The CDR3 region is CASSLWVQGQGEKLFF. The CDR3 DNA follows: TGTGCCAGCAGTTTATGGGTACAGGGCCAGGGTGAAAAACTGTTTTTT. V is TRBV28 and J is TRBJ1-4, with D possibly being TRBD1 (6 bases). The CDR3 runs 16 residues. V lost 0 bases and J 7 bases, leaving 15 bases between the germline ends. Germline loops: CDR1 MDHEN, CDR2 SYDVKM. Supplemented by reference TRBV28 and TRBJ1-4, the full variable domain reads DVKVTQSSRYLVKRTGEKVFLECVQDMDHENMFWYRQDPGLGLRLIYFSYDVKMKEKGDIPEGYSVSREKKERFSLILESASTNQTSMYLCASSLWVQGQGEKLFFGSGTQLSVL.

The chain uses TRBV7-9 and TRBJ2-5, with D perhaps TRBD1 (6 bases). V lost 3 bases and J lost 2, with 10 bases in between. The CDR3 spans 14 residues. Germline V gene data show CDR1 as SEHNR and CDR2 as FQNEAQ (reference sequence). The CDR3 protein is CASSFIRGQETQYF. CDR3 coding DNA: TGTGCCAGCAGCTTCATCAGGGGTCAAGAGACCCAGTACTTC.

The CDR3 DNA sequence: TGCGCCAGCAGCTCTTCAGCCCCTGAGGGGAAAGGCTACACCTTC. Amino acids: CASSSSAPEGKGYTF. This rearrangement joins TRBV5-1 to TRBJ1-2; perhaps TRBD1 as D (5 bases). Germline V lookup: CDR1 SGHRS, CDR2 YFSETQ. CDR3 length: 15 amino acids. V was shortened by 3 bases and J by 8 bases, with 20 bases between the two germline ends.

This chain connects TRBV7-9 to TRBJ2-1; TRBD2 matches 7 bases. Germline assignment: CDR1 SEHNR and CDR2 FQNEAQ (reference sequence). The ends lost 5 bases at V and 4 bases at J; junction bases unmatched: 8. CDR3 size: 15 residues. The CDR3 protein is CASSPPGLLYNEQFF. The CDR3 DNA follows: TGTGCCAGCAGCCCCCCGGGACTACTTTACAATGAGCAGTTCTTC.

The V and J genes are TRBV18 and TRBJ2-7; D is uncertain. Germline V gene sequence: CDR1 KGHSH, CDR2 LQKENI. This CDR3 has 14 residues. V was pared by 2 bases and J by 6 bases, with 14 bases between. The DNA of the CDR3 is TGTGCCAGCTCACCAATGCAGGACGGCGGCGAGCAGTACTTC. The encoded protein is CASSPMQDGGEQYF.

J is TRBJ2-3 and V is TRBV7-6; no clear D gene. The CDR3 runs 15 residues. V gave up 7 bases and J gave up 2 bases, with 16 bases separating them. CDR1 is SGHVS, CDR2 FNYEAQ, per germline. In nucleotides, the CDR3 is TGTGCCAGCAAAGCCCAGCCCCTCTCCACAGATACGCAGTATTTT. Translating it yields CASKAQPLSTDTQYF. The full variable domain, rest sourced from reference TRBV7-6 and TRBJ2-3, is GAGVSQSPRYKVTKRGQDVALRCDPISGHVSLYWYRQALGQGPEFLTYFNYEAQQDKSGLPNDRFSAERPEGSISTLTIQRTEQRDSAMYRCASKAQPLSTDTQYFGPGTRLTVL.

The chain has TRBV28 and TRBJ1-1, with 10 positions matching TRBD1. V gave up 4 bases and J gave up 0 bases; unmatched junction bases: 5. CDR3 length: 16 amino acids. Germline V gene sequence: CDR1 MDHEN, CDR2 SYDVKM. In nucleotides, the CDR3 is TGTGCCAGCAGTTCCGGAGGGACAGGGGTGAACACTGAAGCTTTCTTT. Translating it yields CASSSGGTGVNTEAFF.

The V gene is TRBV2, the J gene TRBJ1-5; 7 nucleotides agree with TRBD1. The ends lost 6 bases at V and 3 bases at J; junction bases unmatched: 8. The CDR3 runs to 15 residues. CDR1 and CDR2 (germline): SNHLY, FYNNEI. CDR3 sequence reads: CASSLGQANNQPQHF. The CDR3 DNA reads TGTGCCAGCAGCCTAGGACAGGCCAACAATCAGCCCCAGCATTTT.